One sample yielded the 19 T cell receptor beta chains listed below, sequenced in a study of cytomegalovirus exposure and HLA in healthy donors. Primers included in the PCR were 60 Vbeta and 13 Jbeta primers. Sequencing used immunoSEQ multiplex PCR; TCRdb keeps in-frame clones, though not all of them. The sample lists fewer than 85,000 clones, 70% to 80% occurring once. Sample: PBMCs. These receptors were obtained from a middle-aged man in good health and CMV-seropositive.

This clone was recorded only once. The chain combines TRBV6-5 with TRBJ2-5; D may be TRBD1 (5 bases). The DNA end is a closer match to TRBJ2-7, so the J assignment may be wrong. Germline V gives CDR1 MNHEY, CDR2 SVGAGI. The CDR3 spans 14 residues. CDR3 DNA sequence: TGTGCCAGCAGTTACTCTAGGGGCAATTACGAGCAGTACTTC. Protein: CASSYSRGNYEQYF.

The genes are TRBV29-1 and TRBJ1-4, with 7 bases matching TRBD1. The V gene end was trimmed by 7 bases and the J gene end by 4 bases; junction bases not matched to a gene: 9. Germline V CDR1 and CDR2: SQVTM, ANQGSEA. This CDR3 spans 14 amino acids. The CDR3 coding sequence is TGCAGCGCTACCGCCGGGACAGTTAATGAAAAACTGTTTTTT. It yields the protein CSATAGTVNEKLFF.

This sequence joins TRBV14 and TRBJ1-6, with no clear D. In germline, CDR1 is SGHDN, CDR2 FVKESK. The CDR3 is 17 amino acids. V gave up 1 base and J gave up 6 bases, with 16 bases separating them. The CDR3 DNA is TGTGCCAGCAGCCAAGCGATTTTACAGACCTTTAATTCACCCCTCCACTTT. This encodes CASSQAILQTFNSPLHF.

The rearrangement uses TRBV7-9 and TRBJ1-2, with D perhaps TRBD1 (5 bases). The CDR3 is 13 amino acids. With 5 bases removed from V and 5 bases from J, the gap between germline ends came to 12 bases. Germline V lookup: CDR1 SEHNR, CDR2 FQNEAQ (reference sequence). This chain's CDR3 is CASSPDRKYGYTF. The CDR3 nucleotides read TGTGCCAGCAGCCCCGACAGAAAGTATGGCTACACCTTC. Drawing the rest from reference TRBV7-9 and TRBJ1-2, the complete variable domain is DTGVSQNPRHKITKRGQNVTFRCDPISEHNRLYWYRQTLGQGPEFLTYFQNEAQLEKSRLLSDRFSAERPKGSFSTLEIQRTEQGDSAMYLCASSPDRKYGYTFGSGTRLTVV.

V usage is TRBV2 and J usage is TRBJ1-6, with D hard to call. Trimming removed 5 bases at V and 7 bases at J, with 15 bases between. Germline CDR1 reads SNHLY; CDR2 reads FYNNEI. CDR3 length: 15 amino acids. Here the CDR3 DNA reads TGTGCCAGCAGTCCAGCGAGGGTAGGAAATTCACCCCTCCACTTT. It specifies CASSPARVGNSPLHF.

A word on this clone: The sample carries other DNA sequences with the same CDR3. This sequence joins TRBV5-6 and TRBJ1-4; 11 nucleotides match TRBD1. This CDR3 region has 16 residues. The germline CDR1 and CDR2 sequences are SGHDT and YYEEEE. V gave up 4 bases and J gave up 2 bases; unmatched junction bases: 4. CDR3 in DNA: TGTGCCAGCAGCCTCGGACAGGGGGCGACTAATGAAAAACTGTTTTTT. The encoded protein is CASSLGQGATNEKLFF.

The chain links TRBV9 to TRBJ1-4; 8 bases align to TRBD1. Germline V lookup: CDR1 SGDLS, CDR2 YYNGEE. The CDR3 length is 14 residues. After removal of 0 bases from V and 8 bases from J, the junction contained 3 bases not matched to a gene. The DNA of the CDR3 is TGTGCCAGCAGCGTAGGGACAGGGCAAGAAAAACTGTTTTTT. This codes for CASSVGTGQEKLFF.

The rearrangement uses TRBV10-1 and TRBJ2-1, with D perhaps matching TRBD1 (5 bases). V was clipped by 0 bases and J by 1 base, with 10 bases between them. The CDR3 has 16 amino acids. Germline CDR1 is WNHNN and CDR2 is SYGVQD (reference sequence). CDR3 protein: CASSESATVSYNEQFF. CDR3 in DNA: TGCGCCAGCAGTGAGTCGGCGACAGTTTCCTACAATGAGCAGTTCTTC.

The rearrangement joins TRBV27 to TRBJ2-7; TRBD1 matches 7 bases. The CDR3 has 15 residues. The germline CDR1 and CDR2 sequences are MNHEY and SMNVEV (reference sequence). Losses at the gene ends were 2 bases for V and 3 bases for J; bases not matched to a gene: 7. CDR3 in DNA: TGTGCCAGCAGTTTAGCAGGACAGGCGGACTACGAGCAGTACTTC. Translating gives CASSLAGQADYEQYF.

The CDR3 here is CASSQEETGVREQYF. The CDR3 coding sequence is TGCGCCAGCAGCCAAGAGGAGACAGGGGTGCGCGAGCAGTACTTC. The chain recombines TRBV4-1 with TRBJ2-7, with 8 bases that match TRBD1. The germline CDR1 and CDR2 sequences are MGHRA and YSYEKL. The CDR3 has 15 amino acids. Germline trimming cut 0 bases from V and 6 bases from J; bases unmatched to any gene: 7.

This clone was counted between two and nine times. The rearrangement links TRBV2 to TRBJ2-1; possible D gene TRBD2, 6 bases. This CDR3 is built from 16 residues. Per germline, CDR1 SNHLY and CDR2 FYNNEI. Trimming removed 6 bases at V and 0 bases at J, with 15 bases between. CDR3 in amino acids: CASRKDYPSSYNEQFF. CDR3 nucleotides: TGTGCCAGCAGAAAGGACTATCCGAGCTCCTACAATGAGCAGTTCTTC.

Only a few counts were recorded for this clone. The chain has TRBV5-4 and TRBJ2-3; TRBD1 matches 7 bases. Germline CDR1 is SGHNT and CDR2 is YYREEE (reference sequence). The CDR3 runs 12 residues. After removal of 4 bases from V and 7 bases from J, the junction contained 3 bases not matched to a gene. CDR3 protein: CASSRDSNTQYF. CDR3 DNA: TGTGCCAGCAGCCGGGACAGTAATACGCAGTATTTT.

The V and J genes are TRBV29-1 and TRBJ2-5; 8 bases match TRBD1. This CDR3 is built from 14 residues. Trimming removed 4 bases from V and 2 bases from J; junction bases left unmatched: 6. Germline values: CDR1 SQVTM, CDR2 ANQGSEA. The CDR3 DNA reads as TGCAGCGTTGCCCTACAGGGGGTTCAAGAGACCCAGTACTTC. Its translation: CSVALQGVQETQYF.

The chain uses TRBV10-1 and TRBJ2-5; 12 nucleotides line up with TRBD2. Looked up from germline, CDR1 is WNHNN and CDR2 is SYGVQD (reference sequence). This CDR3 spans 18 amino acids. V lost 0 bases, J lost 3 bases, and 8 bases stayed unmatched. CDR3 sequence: CASSESLAGGPREETQYF. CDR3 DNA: TGCGCCAGCAGTGAGTCTCTAGCGGGGGGGCCTCGGGAAGAGACCCAGTACTTC.

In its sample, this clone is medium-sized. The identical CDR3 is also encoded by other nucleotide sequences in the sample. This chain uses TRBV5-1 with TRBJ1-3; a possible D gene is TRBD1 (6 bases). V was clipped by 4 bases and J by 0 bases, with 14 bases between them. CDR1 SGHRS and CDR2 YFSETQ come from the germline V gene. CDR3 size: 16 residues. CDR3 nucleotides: TGCGCCAGCAGCCGAGACAGGCCGAGCTCTGGAAACACCATATATTTT. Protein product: CASSRDRPSSGNTIYF.

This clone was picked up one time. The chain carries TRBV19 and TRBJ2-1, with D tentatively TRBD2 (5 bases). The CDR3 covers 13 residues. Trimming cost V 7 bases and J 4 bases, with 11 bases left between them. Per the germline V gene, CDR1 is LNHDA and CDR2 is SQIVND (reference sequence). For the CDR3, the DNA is TGTGCCAGTAAGCCCAGCGGTTACAATGAGCAGTTCTTC. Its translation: CASKPSGYNEQFF.

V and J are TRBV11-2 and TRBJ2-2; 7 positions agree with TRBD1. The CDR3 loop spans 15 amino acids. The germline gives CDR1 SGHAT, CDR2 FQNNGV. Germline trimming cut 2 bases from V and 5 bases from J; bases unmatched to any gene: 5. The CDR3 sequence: CASSLKGGKTGELFF. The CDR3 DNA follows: TGTGCCAGCAGCTTAAAAGGGGGCAAAACCGGGGAGCTGTTTTTT.

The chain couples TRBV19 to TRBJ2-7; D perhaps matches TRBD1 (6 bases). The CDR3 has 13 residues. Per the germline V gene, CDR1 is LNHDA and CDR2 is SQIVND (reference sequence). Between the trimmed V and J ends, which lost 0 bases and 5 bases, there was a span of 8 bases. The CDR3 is CASSIDQGNEQYF. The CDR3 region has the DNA TGTGCCAGTAGTATAGATCAGGGGAACGAGCAGTACTTC.

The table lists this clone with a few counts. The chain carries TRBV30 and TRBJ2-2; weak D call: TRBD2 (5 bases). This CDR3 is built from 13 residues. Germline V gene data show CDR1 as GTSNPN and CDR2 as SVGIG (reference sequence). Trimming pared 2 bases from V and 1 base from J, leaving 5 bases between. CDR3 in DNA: TGTGCCTGGAGTCGGGGGAACACCGGGGAGCTGTTTTTT. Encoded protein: CAWSRGNTGELFF.